The 32 T cell receptor beta chains below all came from one sample that was sequenced in a study of cytomegalovirus exposure and HLA in healthy donors. PCR employed 60 Vbeta and 13 Jbeta primers. Using immunoSEQ multiplex PCR, the repertoire was profiled, and TCRdb retains in-frame clones only, with some absent. Of approximately 160,000 clones listed, about 84% were seen once; the top ten hold 1.3%. The sequencing input was PBMCs. Receptors originate from a man aged 50 to 59 in good health and CMV-seropositive.

This chain uses TRBV29-1 with TRBJ2-5; tentatively, D is TRBD1 (5 bases). V lost 0 bases, J lost 5 bases, and 13 bases lay in between. CDR1 and CDR2 from the germline V gene are SQVTM and ANQGSEA. There are 14 residues in the CDR3. CDR3 protein: CSVEDGAGWETQYF. In DNA form, the CDR3 reads TGCAGCGTTGAAGATGGGGCAGGGTGGGAGACCCAGTACTTC.

This rearrangement joins TRBV9 to TRBJ1-1; 8 bases are a match to TRBD1. The CDR3 covers 13 residues. J lost 7 bases, V lost 2 bases, and 4 bases had no gene match. CDR1 is SGDLS and CDR2 is YYNGEE in the germline V gene. This CDR3 reads CASSVQGAGEAFF. DNA of the CDR3: TGTGCCAGCAGCGTGCAGGGGGCTGGTGAAGCTTTCTTT.

The V gene is TRBV6-4, the J gene TRBJ1-5; D might be TRBD1 (6 bases). Trimming shortened V by 2 bases and J by 7 bases, and 15 bases separated the two germline ends. Germline assignment: CDR1 MRHNA and CDR2 SNTAGT. This CDR3 contains 15 residues. The CDR3 region has the DNA TGTGCCAGCAGTGACGCAGGGGTGACGCGGCAGCCCCAGCATTTT. It codes for CASSDAGVTRQPQHF.

This chain links TRBV6-6 with TRBJ2-2, with 7 bases that match TRBD2. Germline V gene data show CDR1 as MNHNY and CDR2 as SVGAGI (reference sequence). The V and J ends lost 10 bases and 8 bases, in that order; junction bases with no gene match: 16. This CDR3 is built from 15 residues. The CDR3: CATTRGGSRVGELFF. The CDR3, as DNA: TGTGCCACCACAAGGGGCGGGAGTCGTGTGGGGGAGCTGTTTTTT.

The chain carries TRBV28 and TRBJ2-1; 9 positions match TRBD1. Trimming removed 6 bases from V and 3 bases from J; junction bases left unmatched: 6. The CDR3 consists of 15 residues. Germline CDR1 reads MDHEN; CDR2 reads SYDVKM. CDR3 in amino acids: CASSSQGAGYNEQFF. The CDR3 coding sequence is TGTGCCAGCAGCTCACAGGGGGCTGGCTACAATGAGCAGTTCTTC.

This clone was picked up a small number of times. The genes are TRBV4-1 and TRBJ2-3; 8 bases are shared with TRBD2. Germline CDR1 MGHRA, CDR2 YSYEKL. V dropped 4 bases and J dropped 2; count of bases not matched to a gene: 8. The CDR3 runs 16 residues. The CDR3 region is CASSPPTSGYTDTQYF. In DNA form, the CDR3 reads TGCGCCAGCAGCCCACCAACTAGCGGCTACACAGATACGCAGTATTTT.

This clone was counted between two and nine times. The V call is TRBV19, the J call TRBJ2-7; D is perhaps TRBD2 (5 bases). The germline V and J ends were trimmed by 5 bases and 0 bases, with 8 bases remaining between them. Germline CDR1 LNHDA, CDR2 SQIVND (reference sequence). The CDR3 is 13 amino acids. In DNA, the CDR3 is TGTGCCAGTAGTTGGGAGAGCTCCTACGAGCAGTACTTC. Translating gives CASSWESSYEQYF.

The chain carries TRBV5-1 and TRBJ1-1; no reliable D call. V was clipped by 5 bases and J by 5 bases, with 16 bases between them. The CDR3 loop spans 14 amino acids. Germline V gene data show CDR1 as SGHRS and CDR2 as YFSETQ. CDR3 DNA sequence: TGCGCCAGCAGGGCGGACTGGTCGGGGACTGAAGCTTTCTTT. Translation: CASRADWSGTEAFF.

The chain employs TRBV5-1 and TRBJ1-3; D might be TRBD1 (5 bases). Germline loops: CDR1 SGHRS, CDR2 YFSETQ. The V and J ends lost 1 base and 0 bases respectively, with 11 bases between them. This CDR3 has 16 amino acids. CDR3 in amino acids: CASSLRGGPSGNTIYF. CDR3 DNA: TGCGCCAGCAGCTTGAGGGGAGGCCCCTCTGGAAACACCATATATTTT.

CDR3 nucleotide sequence: TGTGCCAGTAGCATGGGAGGGACAGGAGTCTACGAGCAGTACTTC. Its protein product is CASSMGGTGVYEQYF. This chain joins TRBV19 and TRBJ2-7; D is possibly TRBD1 (8 bases). Trimming removed 6 bases from V and 3 bases from J, with 18 bases in between. Germline CDR1 is LNHDA and CDR2 is SQIVND (reference sequence). This CDR3 has 15 amino acids.

Here the CDR3 reads CASSLGQPNTEAFF. CDR3 sequence (DNA): TGTGCCAGCAGCCTGGGACAACCGAACACTGAAGCTTTCTTT. The J gene is TRBJ1-1, the V gene TRBV7-9; D possibly corresponds to TRBD1 (6 bases). This CDR3 has 14 amino acids. Trimming cost V 5 bases and J 1 base, with 11 bases left between them. Germline values: CDR1 SEHNR, CDR2 FQNEAQ (reference sequence).

This sequence joins TRBV11-2 and TRBJ2-5; D is unclear. The CDR3 has 14 residues. Trimming left V 6 bases short and J 4 bases short, with 15 bases between. Germline values: CDR1 SGHAT, CDR2 FQNNGV. The CDR3 region is CASSFEALGETQYF. CDR3 DNA: TGTGCCAGCAGTTTCGAGGCTCTGGGAGAGACCCAGTACTTC.

The chain couples TRBV7-2 to TRBJ2-5, with a possible D match to TRBD2 (7 bases). The CDR3 is 14 residues long. The ends were cut back, 3 bases at V and 4 bases at J, with 12 bases in the middle. Looked up from germline, CDR1 is SGHTA and CDR2 is FQGNSA. Written as DNA, the CDR3 is TGTGCCAGCAGCTTTGCGGGGGCGGGAGAGACCCAGTACTTC. It is translated as CASSFAGAGETQYF. The full variable domain, completed using reference TRBV7-2 and TRBJ2-5, is GAGVSQSPSNKVTEKGKDVELRCDPISGHTALYWYRQSLGQGLEFLIYFQGNSAPDKSGLPSDRFSAERTGGSVSTLTIQRTQQEDSAVYLCASSFAGAGETQYFGPGTRLLVL.

The chain recombines TRBV30 with TRBJ1-2; D gene uncertain. The CDR3 consists of 12 residues. With 1 base removed from V and 1 base from J, the gap between germline ends came to 4 bases. Germline loops: CDR1 GTSNPN, CDR2 SVGIG (reference sequence). This chain's CDR3 is CAWSDGNYGYTF. CDR3 DNA sequence: TGTGCCTGGAGTGACGGTAACTATGGCTACACCTTC.

This clone was counted between two and nine times. The chain recombines TRBV6-1 with TRBJ2-7; D ambiguous. The CDR3 extends over 12 amino acids. The germline V gene has CDR1 MNHNS and CDR2 SASEGT. Trimming took off 7 bases at V and 0 bases at J, with 7 bases between the two ends. The CDR3 protein is CASTRSSYEQYF. Here the CDR3 DNA reads TGTGCCAGCACCCGCAGCTCCTACGAGCAGTACTTC.

This chain links TRBV2 with TRBJ1-2; no definite D call. Germline CDR1 and CDR2: SNHLY and FYNNEI. The CDR3 runs to 14 residues. V dropped 3 bases and J dropped 8 bases, with 16 bases sitting between them. CDR3 in DNA: TGTGCCAGCAGTGAGACGGGCGCCGAGGGCGGCTACACCTTC. Translation gives CASSETGAEGGYTF.

This chain joins TRBV28 and TRBJ1-4; no definite D call. Germline CDR1 and CDR2: MDHEN and SYDVKM. This CDR3 has 14 residues. V was pared by 8 bases and J by 10 bases, with 20 bases between. The CDR3 DNA is TGTGCCAGCTGTTCGGTGAGGGAAGGCGGAAAACTGTTTTTT. It specifies CASCSVREGGKLFF. The full variable domain, in which reference TRBV28 and TRBJ1-4 provide the parts outside the CDR3, is DVKVTQSSRYLVKRTGEKVFLECVQDMDHENMFWYRQDPGLGLRLIYFSYDVKMKEKGDIPEGYSVSREKKERFSLILESASTNQTSMYLCASCSVREGGKLFFGSGTQLSVL.

V usage is TRBV6-1 and J usage is TRBJ1-1, with D perhaps TRBD1 (6 bases). The CDR3 loop spans 13 amino acids. Looked up from germline, CDR1 is MNHNS and CDR2 is SASEGT. Between the trimmed V and J ends, which lost 6 bases and 5 bases, there was a span of 13 bases. CDR3 sequence: CASSSQGGTEAFF. CDR3 nucleotides: TGTGCCAGCAGCTCACAGGGTGGTACTGAAGCTTTCTTT.

The chain has TRBV6-6 and TRBJ1-2; 8 bases agree with TRBD1. Per the germline V gene, CDR1 is MNHNY and CDR2 is SVGAGI (reference sequence). Trimming took 10 bases from V and 1 from J; bases not matched to a gene: 8. This CDR3 comprises 14 residues. CDR3 nucleotide sequence: TGTGCCACCTCGACAGGGGCCCTTAACTATGGCTACACCTTC. Translation: CATSTGALNYGYTF.

Only a few counts were recorded for this clone. The chain uses TRBV5-5 and TRBJ2-3, with 11 bases lining up with TRBD2. Germline CDR1 and CDR2: SGHKS and YYEKEE (reference sequence). Germline trimming cut 5 bases from V and 0 bases from J; bases unmatched to any gene: 5. CDR3 length: 16 amino acids. CDR3 DNA: TGTGCCAGCAGGCTACTAGCGGGAGCTAGCACAGATACGCAGTATTTT. Translated, it gives CASRLLAGASTDTQYF.

This clone came up once. The genes are TRBV2 and TRBJ1-4; D perhaps matches TRBD1 (5 bases). With 2 bases removed from V and 8 bases from J, the gap between germline ends came to 15 bases. Per the germline V gene, CDR1 is SNHLY and CDR2 is FYNNEI. The length of the CDR3 is 15 residues. CDR3 DNA: TGTGCCAGCAGTGAAAGGAGGGGCCTTAGAGAAAAACTGTTTTTT. This encodes CASSERRGLREKLFF.

V and J are TRBV28 and TRBJ1-1, with 9 bases identical to TRBD1. Per germline, CDR1 MDHEN and CDR2 SYDVKM. V was pared by 5 bases and J by 1 base, with 2 bases of the junction left unmatched. This CDR3 comprises 14 residues. CDR3 loop: CASSGQGTNTEAFF. In DNA, the CDR3 is TGTGCCAGCAGTGGACAGGGGACGAACACTGAAGCTTTCTTT.

The chain is built from TRBV20-1 and TRBJ2-1; D might be TRBD1 (5 bases). The CDR3 consists of 11 residues. The V gene lost 3 bases and the J gene lost 6 bases, with 6 bases spanning the gap. Germline V gene data show CDR1 as DFQATT and CDR2 as SNEGSKA (reference sequence). The CDR3 DNA is TGCAGTGCTAGTGACAGCAATGAGCAGTTCTTC. Translation gives CSASDSNEQFF.

The CDR3 DNA reads TGTGCCAGCAGCTTACTAGGACAGGGGGCGAAATCCTACAATGAGCAGTTCTTC. Translation: CASSLLGQGAKSYNEQFF. This rearrangement joins TRBV7-2 to TRBJ2-1; the match to TRBD1 covers 11 bases. J was trimmed by 1 base and V by 2 bases; bases with no gene match: 7. Germline CDR1 and CDR2: SGHTA and FQGNSA. The CDR3 runs 18 residues.

The chain has TRBV18 and TRBJ2-1, with 9 positions matching TRBD2. With V trimmed by 5 bases and J by 2 bases, 7 bases remained unmatched. The CDR3 loop spans 16 amino acids. Per germline, CDR1 KGHSH and CDR2 LQKENI. In nucleotides, the CDR3 is TGTGCCAGCTCATTAAGACTAGCGGAGGCCTACAATGAGCAGTTCTTC. Protein: CASSLRLAEAYNEQFF.

The chain recombines TRBV19 with TRBJ1-1, with D unclear. This CDR3 is built from 16 residues. V lost 3 bases to trimming and J lost 0 bases, with 14 bases between them. Per the germline V gene, CDR1 is LNHDA and CDR2 is SQIVND (reference sequence). The CDR3 DNA reads as TGTGCCAGTAGTATGAGGAGGGCCCAGGTGAACACTGAAGCTTTCTTT. As protein: CASSMRRAQVNTEAFF. The variable domain in full, with the rest retrieved from reference TRBV19 and TRBJ1-1, is DGGITQSPKYLFRKEGQNVTLSCEQNLNHDAMYWYRQDPGQGLRLIYYSQIVNDFQKGDIAEGYSVSREKKESFPLTVTSAQKNPTAFYLCASSMRRAQVNTEAFFGQGTRLTVV.

The chain combines TRBV2 with TRBJ2-7, with TRBD2 identical over 8 bases. This CDR3 spans 15 amino acids. Trimming removed 4 bases from V and 6 bases from J; junction bases left unmatched: 11. Germline values: CDR1 SNHLY, CDR2 FYNNEI. The CDR3 sequence: CASSVFRGGNFEQYF. The DNA for the CDR3 is TGTGCCAGCAGTGTATTCCGGGGGGGAAATTTCGAGCAGTACTTC.

This clone has just a few counts. This chain joins TRBV5-1 and TRBJ2-3; 9 bases fit TRBD2. Losses at the gene ends were 5 bases for V and 2 bases for J; bases not matched to a gene: 9. Germline V lookup: CDR1 SGHRS, CDR2 YFSETQ. The length of the CDR3 is 16 residues. The CDR3 coding sequence is TGCGCCAGCAGATATCTAGCGGGGAGTTTCACAGATACGCAGTATTTT. The encoded protein is CASRYLAGSFTDTQYF.

The rearrangement joins TRBV4-2 to TRBJ2-1; 7 nucleotides line up with TRBD2. This CDR3 is 15 amino acids long. Germline lookup yields CDR1 LGHNA and CDR2 YNFKEQ. J gave up 8 bases and V 1 base, and 8 bases lay outside the gene matches. CDR3 sequence: CASSQVGSGKDEQFF. CDR3 DNA sequence: TGTGCCAGCAGCCAAGTGGGAAGCGGGAAGGATGAGCAGTTCTTC.

V usage is TRBV19 and J usage is TRBJ1-6; D uncertain. Trimming removed 4 bases at V and 0 bases at J, with 10 bases between. This CDR3 has 16 amino acids. CDR1 LNHDA and CDR2 SQIVND come from the germline V gene (reference sequence). The CDR3 DNA is TGTGCCAGTAGTACTCAATATAGCTCCTATAATTCACCCCTCCACTTT. It translates to CASSTQYSSYNSPLHF. The whole variable domain, filled in from reference TRBV19 and TRBJ1-6, reads DGGITQSPKYLFRKEGQNVTLSCEQNLNHDAMYWYRQDPGQGLRLIYYSQIVNDFQKGDIAEGYSVSREKKESFPLTVTSAQKNPTAFYLCASSTQYSSYNSPLHFGNGTRLTVT.

V and J are TRBV5-1 and TRBJ2-2, with D possibly TRBD1 on 5 matching bases. The V gene's germline CDR1 is SGHRS and CDR2 YFSETQ. The CDR3 extends over 15 amino acids. Trimming took 1 base from V and 3 from J, leaving 10 bases between them. The CDR3 here is CASSLTLGDTGELFF. As DNA, the CDR3 is TGCGCCAGCAGCTTGACCCTAGGGGACACCGGGGAGCTGTTTTTT.

The CDR3 DNA reads TGTGCCAGTACTTCCGGGCAGGGATCTAACTATGGCTACACCTTC. Protein sequence: CASTSGQGSNYGYTF. The chain recombines TRBV19 with TRBJ1-2, with D perhaps TRBD1 (5 bases). Germline CDR1 and CDR2: LNHDA and SQIVND (reference sequence). Trimming took off 7 bases at V and 0 bases at J, with 15 bases between the two ends. This CDR3 is 15 amino acids long.